This T cell receptor (beta chain) was retrieved from a study of immune evolution from preneoplasia to lung adenocarcinoma. Study overall: HLA loss of heterozygosity: approximately 7.5% AIS, around 16% MIA, roughly 30% ADC, none AAH.

Worth noting for this clone: As yet, its antigen is unknown.

CDR1 is SEHNR, CDR2 FQNEAQ, per germline (reference sequence). Trimming removed 3 bases from V and 6 bases from J; junction bases left unmatched: 0. This CDR3 spans 12 amino acids. Notes on the study in general: Normal lung had highest clonality; later lesions appeared denser, more diverse. Top clone frequencies peaked in normal lung, apparently declining through invasive adenocarcinoma.

Patient tissue came from resections in Japan or China, 2014–2017. Clones were read by immunoSEQ multiplex PCR, and TCRdb kept only the in-frame ones, dropping some. The sample shows about 41,000 clones, 70% to 85% of them seen only once. The rearrangement uses TRBV7-9 and TRBJ2-7; TRBD2 matches 9 bases. The specimen was FFPE invasive lung adenocarcinoma tissue. This sequence originates from a person aged 55 to 70 with lung adenocarcinoma. The CDR3 protein is CASSLTSGEQYF. The DNA for the CDR3 is TGTGCCAGCAGCTTGACTAGCGGCGAGCAGTACTTC.